Listed here are 27 T cell receptor beta chains from one sample, sequenced in a study of CD8 T cells in ankylosing spondylitis. TCRdb independently ran MiXCR on the 5' RACE reads; one entry per CDR3 protein. Of 180,000 or so distinct CDR3 sequences listed, more than 9% are singletons. Sequencing used blood, either unsorted or a sorted T cell fraction (not recorded which). The receptors were sampled from a male donor with ankylosing spondylitis or in good health (not recorded which).

The CDR3 DNA reads as TGTGCCAGCAGTCCCCAGCTAGGGGTAACAGATACGCAGTATTTT. Translated: CASSPQLGVTDTQYF. The J gene is TRBJ2-3, the V gene TRBV27; D perhaps matches TRBD1 (5 bases). The germline V gene has CDR1 MNHEY and CDR2 SMNVEV (reference sequence). V lost 5 bases and J lost 3, with 15 bases in between. There are 15 residues in the CDR3.

In this sample, this clonotype turned up a few times. The V gene is TRBV12-3 or TRBV12-4, the J gene TRBJ2-7; maybe TRBD1 (5 bases). CDR3 length: 14 amino acids. V was clipped by 3 bases and J by 3 bases, with 12 bases between them. The CDR3 sequence is CASSFTQGDYEQYF. For the CDR3, the DNA is TGTGCCAGCAGTTTCACCCAGGGTGACTACGAGCAGTACTTC.

V gene TRBV20-1 combines with J gene TRBJ2-3, with D possibly matching TRBD2 (5 bases). Germline V gene sequence: CDR1 DFQATT, CDR2 SNEGSKA (reference sequence). The CDR3 is 14 residues long. V was trimmed by 6 bases and J by 3 bases, leaving 16 bases between them. For the CDR3, the DNA is TGCAGTGCCCCCCGGAATAGCGCGACAGATACGCAGTATTTT. It codes for CSAPRNSATDTQYF.

This clonotype was detected ten times or more. This chain links TRBV5-1 with TRBJ1-1, with D maybe TRBD1 (6 bases). Germline loops: CDR1 SGHRS, CDR2 YFSETQ. The CDR3 runs 15 residues. Trimming left V 4 bases short and J 2 bases short, with 15 bases between. The CDR3 region is CASSTTGSDNTEAFF. The CDR3 bases are TGCGCCAGCAGCACCACAGGGTCGGACAACACTGAAGCTTTCTTT. The full variable domain, its missing parts supplied by reference TRBV5-1 and TRBJ1-1, is KAGVTQTPRYLIKTRGQQVTLSCSPISGHRSVSWYQQTPGQGLQFLFEYFSETQRNKGNFPGRFSGRQFSNSRSEMNVSTLELGDSALYLCASSTTGSDNTEAFFGQGTRLTVV.

This clonotype was recorded a few times. The gene calls are TRBV10-3 and TRBJ2-3; D is unclear. Deletions cut 4 bases from V and 1 base from J, with 6 bases between. The CDR3 length is 13 residues. CDR1 is ENHRY, CDR2 SYGVKD, per germline. The CDR3 sequence: CAISVDGTDTQYF. CDR3 DNA sequence: TGTGCCATCAGTGTAGACGGCACAGATACGCAGTATTTT.

V usage is TRBV18 and J usage is TRBJ2-1, with TRBD2 matching over 12 bases. CDR3 length: 20 residues. Germline loops: CDR1 KGHSH, CDR2 LQKENI. V trimming: 0 bases; J trimming: 0 bases; junction bases outside the gene matches: 9. The CDR3 DNA reads as TGTGCCAGCTCACCACCGGCTAGCGGGAGGGGATGGTCCTCCTACAATGAGCAGTTCTTC. Its protein is CASSPPASGRGWSSYNEQFF.

This clonotype was seen many times. DNA of the CDR3: TGTGCCAGCAGCTCGGACTTCTATGGCTACACCTTC. Translated, it gives CASSSDFYGYTF. The chain joins TRBV7-2 to TRBJ1-2; D gene unclear. In germline, CDR1 is SGHTA, CDR2 FQGNSA. CDR3 size: 12 residues. V lost 4 bases, J lost 4 bases, and 7 bases lay in between.

This clonotype was detected ten times or more. The chain recombines TRBV29-1 with TRBJ2-3, with no clear D. The V gene lost 3 bases and the J gene lost 2 bases, with 6 bases spanning the gap. The CDR3 covers 12 residues. Germline CDR1 reads SQVTM; CDR2 reads ANQGSEA. The CDR3 is CSVDPNTDTQYF. The CDR3 DNA is TGCAGCGTTGATCCTAACACAGATACGCAGTATTTT.

In this sample, this clonotype turned up many times. This chain joins TRBV12-3 or TRBV12-4 and TRBJ2-1; TRBD2 aligns across 12 bases. Trimming cost V 5 bases and J 4 bases; bases outside gene matches: 3. The CDR3 is made up of 15 amino acids. CDR3 in amino acids: CASSIGLAGYNEQFF. The CDR3 nucleotides read TGTGCCAGCAGTATTGGACTAGCGGGGTACAATGAGCAGTTCTTC.

This chain connects TRBV5-1 to TRBJ2-7; D not certain. Germline-derived CDR1 and CDR2 are SGHRS and YFSETQ. The CDR3 is 14 amino acids. Deletions cut 4 bases from V and 1 base from J, with 12 bases between. CDR3 residues: CASSPVGSSYEQYF. CDR3 DNA: TGCGCCAGCAGCCCGGTTGGCTCATCCTACGAGCAGTACTTC.

The gene calls are TRBV6-2 or TRBV6-3 and TRBJ1-1; weak D call: TRBD1 (5 bases). CDR3 length equals 15 residues. Germline V CDR1 and CDR2: MNHEY, SVGEGT. The V and J ends lost 0 bases and 4 bases respectively, with 12 bases between them. CDR3 region: CASSYSEGRITEAFF. The CDR3 DNA is TGTGCCAGCAGTTACTCGGAGGGGCGTATCACTGAAGCTTTCTTT.

The table lists this clonotype with many counts. The rearrangement uses TRBV20-1 and TRBJ1-1; D not resolved. The CDR3 length is 13 residues. Trimming took 3 bases from V and 3 from J, leaving 11 bases between them. Germline CDR1 and CDR2: DFQATT and SNEGSKA (reference sequence). The CDR3 DNA reads as TGCAGTGCTAGTTATAGGGTTGACACTGAAGCTTTCTTT. It specifies CSASYRVDTEAFF.

This clonotype was observed a few times. This rearrangement joins TRBV12-3 or TRBV12-4 to TRBJ2-3, with 8 bases lining up with TRBD2. V shed 3 bases, J shed 0 bases, and the junction held 5 bases outside the gene matches. This CDR3 is 16 amino acids long. The CDR3 bases are TGTGCCAGCAGTTTCAGCAGCGGGGGAAGCACAGATACGCAGTATTTT. Translated, it gives CASSFSSGGSTDTQYF.

This clonotype was seen repeatedly, ten times or more. The chain uses TRBV6-5 and TRBJ2-5; D call uncertain. Trimming removed 4 bases at V and 1 base at J, with 13 bases between. CDR1 MNHEY and CDR2 SVGAGI come from the germline V gene. The CDR3 is 15 amino acids. CDR3 region: CASSFSPIGQETQYF. Here the CDR3 DNA reads TGTGCCAGCAGTTTCTCACCCATAGGCCAAGAGACCCAGTACTTC.

This clonotype was recorded at least ten times. The chain recombines TRBV20-1 with TRBJ1-1, with D possibly being TRBD1 (5 bases). This CDR3 has 12 residues. Trimming removed 5 bases from V and 2 bases from J, with 9 bases in between. Germline V CDR1 and CDR2: DFQATT, SNEGSKA (reference sequence). This chain's CDR3 is CSASGTNTEAFF. Here the CDR3 DNA reads TGCAGTGCTTCTGGGACCAACACTGAAGCTTTCTTT.

The sample holds many counts of this clonotype. This chain connects TRBV5-1 to TRBJ2-1, with 9 bases matching TRBD1. This CDR3 has 15 residues. J was trimmed by 8 bases and V by 4 bases; bases with no gene match: 10. Germline loops: CDR1 SGHRS, CDR2 YFSETQ. In DNA form, the CDR3 reads TGCGCCAGCAGCCAGGGTTCTCGACAGGGGGATGAGCAGTTCTTC. Its protein product is CASSQGSRQGDEQFF.

The chain couples TRBV30 to TRBJ1-1, with TRBD1 identical over 9 bases. Germline CDR1 and CDR2: GTSNPN and SVGIG (reference sequence). The CDR3 has 13 residues. V shed 2 bases, J shed 5 bases, and the junction held 3 bases outside the gene matches. The chain's CDR3 is CAWSTGGGTEAFF. The CDR3 nucleotides are TGTGCCTGGAGTACAGGGGGCGGGACTGAAGCTTTCTTT.

This clonotype was recorded many times. The chain uses TRBV5-6 and TRBJ2-3, with D maybe TRBD2 (6 bases). Trimming took off 4 bases at V and 4 bases at J, with 22 bases between the two ends. Germline V lookup: CDR1 SGHDT, CDR2 YYEEEE. This CDR3 comprises 17 residues. CDR3 loop: CASSDGVGGRGADTQYF. CDR3 nucleotide sequence: TGTGCCAGCAGCGATGGCGTTGGAGGACGCGGGGCAGATACGCAGTATTTT.

This clonotype was picked up many times. The chain is built from TRBV15 and TRBJ1-2; D is possibly TRBD1 (5 bases). CDR1 LNHNV and CDR2 YYDKDF come from the germline V gene (reference sequence). CDR3 size: 14 residues. Trimming stripped 2 bases from V and 8 bases from J, with 15 bases between. CDR3 sequence: CATSRRSGAQGYTF. The CDR3 region has the DNA TGTGCCACCAGCAGACGGAGTGGGGCGCAAGGCTACACCTTC. Full variable domain (outside the CDR3, taken from reference TRBV15 and TRBJ1-2): DAMVIQNPRYQVTQFGKPVTLSCSQTLNHNVMYWYQQKSSQAPKLLFHYYDKDFNNEADTPDNFQSRRPNTSFCFLDIRSPGLGDTAMYLCATSRRSGAQGYTFGSGTRLTVV.

The sample holds a few counts of this clonotype. This chain uses TRBV20-1 with TRBJ1-5; 12 positions agree with TRBD1. J lost 3 bases, V lost 2 bases, and 5 bases had no gene match. There are 16 residues in the CDR3. Germline assignment: CDR1 DFQATT and CDR2 SNEGSKA (reference sequence). The CDR3 bases are TGCAGTGCTAGACGGGACAGGGGGCGTTACAATCAGCCCCAGCATTTT. This sequence encodes CSARRDRGRYNQPQHF.

The gene calls are TRBV3-1 and TRBJ2-3; 8 bases are a match to TRBD1. Looked up from germline, CDR1 is LGHDT and CDR2 is YNNKEL (reference sequence). The CDR3 spans 16 residues. The V and J ends lost 4 bases and 5 bases, in that order; junction bases with no gene match: 11. CDR3 amino acids: CASSRGTGALGDTQYF. The DNA for the CDR3 is TGTGCCAGCAGCCGTGGGACAGGAGCGCTGGGAGATACGCAGTATTTT.

The chain links TRBV7-9 to TRBJ1-6; no clear D. Trimming took off 5 bases at V and 6 bases at J, with 5 bases between the two ends. The CDR3 totals 12 residues. The germline V gene has CDR1 SEHNR and CDR2 FQNEAQ (reference sequence). This CDR3 is CASSHGNSPLHF. The CDR3 nucleotides read TGTGCCAGCAGCCATGGTAATTCACCCCTCCACTTT.

For this clonotype: Being one base from a much bigger clone, this may be a read error. The CDR3 nucleotides read TGCAGTGCTCGGCAAGTGGCTAGCGGGAGGGTCGGGCAGTACTTC. Its translation: CSARQVASGRVGQYF. The chain couples TRBV20-1 to TRBJ2-7; 12 nucleotides agree with TRBD2. Germline trimming cut 5 bases from V and 9 bases from J; bases unmatched to any gene: 14. CDR1 is DFQATT and CDR2 is SNEGSKA in the germline V gene (reference sequence). There are 15 residues in the CDR3.

The chain combines TRBV11-2 with TRBJ2-3; the match to TRBD1 covers 9 bases. Germline lookup yields CDR1 SGHAT and CDR2 FQNNGV. J lost 4 bases, V lost 1 base, and 6 bases had no gene match. The CDR3 loop spans 16 amino acids. The CDR3 bases are TGTGCCAGCAGCTTAGTGCACAGGGGGCTCGCAGATACGCAGTATTTT. Translated: CASSLVHRGLADTQYF.

CDR3 sequence reads: CASSPRRSGELFF. The CDR3 DNA follows: TGTGCCAGCAGCCCAAGGAGGTCCGGGGAGCTGTTTTTT. The gene calls are TRBV7-2 and TRBJ2-2, with D possibly matching TRBD2 (5 bases). CDR3 length: 13 residues. Germline lookup yields CDR1 SGHTA and CDR2 FQGNSA. V was trimmed by 5 bases and J by 6 bases, leaving 10 bases between them.

This clonotype came up many times. The chain combines TRBV20-1 with TRBJ2-5, with D uncertain. The length of the CDR3 is 10 residues. CDR1 DFQATT and CDR2 SNEGSKA come from the germline V gene (reference sequence). The V end lost 6 bases, the J end lost 3 bases, and 5 bases lay between the germline ends. The CDR3 nucleotides are TGCAGTGCGACGGAAGAGACCCAGTACTTC. Its protein is CSATEETQYF.

The rearrangement links TRBV7-8 to TRBJ2-7; TRBD2 aligns across 9 bases. Germline values: CDR1 SGHVS, CDR2 FQNEAQ. Unmatched junction bases numbered 8, after V lost 6 bases and J lost 2 bases. This CDR3 has 15 residues. CDR3 nucleotide sequence: TGTGCCAGCAGTCGCGTGACTAGCGGTGCCTACGAGCAGTACTTC. Amino acids: CASSRVTSGAYEQYF.